This paragraph covers one TCR beta chain sequence. Its antigen specificity is not known. It has no much larger one-base neighbor in the sample; base qualities were not kept. The donors were healthy, HIV-negative adults with no recently reported acute infections or vaccinations. Every donor was a Caucasian adult residing in Nashville, Tennessee, USA. CD4+ T cells were enriched through magnetic negative selection, after which naive cells were positively selected on CD45RA and the remaining negative fraction served as the memory subset. Blood was obtained by leukapheresis, after which PBMCs were separated by Ficoll-Histopaque density gradient centrifugation and cryopreserved in liquid nitrogen vapor phase. Purity and quantity of every magnetically sorted T cell population were checked by analytical flow cytometry. Each sorted fraction had its genomic DNA isolated and then quantified by UV absorbance on a Nanodrop 2000c.

This entry comes from a study of shared clonotypes between healthy human individuals (dated by TCRdb to 2020 to 2021). General notes on the study: The cohort included three men and a couple of women between 18 and 49 years of age. Leukapheresis yielded between about 0.8 and 8.9 billion PBMCs per donor. For each donor, CD4 naive and CD4 memory were each run on three plates, CD8 naive on two plates, and CD8 memory on one plate. To estimate repertoire size and how much clonotypes are shared between individuals, the study performed deep sequencing of blood TCR repertoires from five healthy adults. To increase sequencing depth and limit assay-specific biases, TCR repertoire library preparation and sequencing were carried out by different laboratories using diverse techniques. Findings and caveats that apply to the study as a whole: The genetic and exposure-history diversity represented was limited by the small number of donors. Estimated clonotype richness was generally larger for naive than for memory subsets. Roughly 5.2% of naive CD4, 3.5% of naive CD8, about 2.4% of memory CD4, and around 0.42% of memory CD8 clonotypes were shared across several donors. Higher generation probabilities were observed for clonotypes shared by all four sorted-subset donors than for non-shared clonotypes. Rarefaction of sorted-subset datasets indicated incomplete sequencing despite the large sequencing depth. Sampling was restricted to blood, and TCR repertoires in tissues likely differ from the TCR repertoires found in blood. Based on pairwise subsampling, the degree of clonotype sharing among donors was expected to be affected by sequencing depth.

The CDR3 starts with the cysteine, ends with the phenylalanine, and has 14 residues. Only the CDR3 DNA stays, 42 bases, in frame from base 1. For CDR1 and CDR2, the germline V gene lists MNHNS and SASEGT. Trimming takes 7 bases off V and 11 bases off J; junction bases not matched to a gene: 14. Using the deep immunoSEQ assay, TCR CDR3 regions were amplified from genomic DNA by multiplex PCR. For each cell subset, the extracted genomic DNA was distributed evenly across all wells of several immunoSEQ 96-well plates, and each plate served as one replicate. For sorted subsets, around 200 ng genomic DNA, equal to 25,000 to 35,000 T cell genomes, was loaded into each replicate PCR. Purified libraries were quantified with a Qubit 3.0 fluorometer, sized on a Bioanalyzer 2100, and re-quantified with the KAPA Library Quantification kit. Every immunoSEQ 96-well plate was sequenced on a dedicated single-read 150-cycle Illumina NextSeq 550 flow cell. From the authors' description of their analysis: Because the immunoSEQ output held only junctional sequences and lacked quality scores, the filtering could not match the filtering applied to full-length reads. To assign V/J genes and CDR3, sequences were annotated using PyIR, a Python wrapper for IgBLAST v1.9, with IMGT germline references. Any read was removed if the V/J assignment was weak (E-value above 1e-6), the CDR3 was missing, or the read contained stop codons, out-of-frame junctions, or ambiguous translated residues. V3J clonotypes were defined as sequences sharing the same inferred V gene, J gene, and CDR3 amino acid sequence. Percentage overlap between repertoires was calculated by dividing the number of shared unique clonotypes by the size of the smaller repertoire. RTK rarefaction, the Chao1 estimator, and Recon v2.1 estimates of unobserved clonotypes were used to assess repertoire richness. Generation probabilities for all TCRbeta clonotypes obtained by the gDNA method from a handful of donors were computed using OLGA. TCRdb obtained this table from immuneACCESS and retained in-frame rearrangements with V and J assigned. These tables miss some clones; where compared with another copy, unresolved V genes account for less than half of the shortfall, and the remainder is unexplained. The V and J calls and clone size were taken over from that table, and D and trimming were inferred from the DNA. The sample includes 2 million or so clones, with roughly 94% observed a single time. The biggest ten clones account for 0.1% to 0.15% of the sample.

The receptor comes from a man aged 18 to 35 in good health. Sample: naive CD4+ T cells sorted from blood. The sample's cell subset or site label is to be understood as: CD45RA+ positively selected. The sequence joins TRBV6-1 to TRBJ2-3; TRBD2 aligns with 8 central bases. The DNA sequence reads TGTGCCAGCATTCAAATGGTCGGGGGGGGAAGGCAGTATTTT. Its protein product is CASIQMVGGGRQYF.